This TCR beta chain was observed in a study of T cells in Graves' hyperthyroidism and ophthalmopathy. The investigators amplified TCR beta CDR3 regions from RNA transcripts. The HTBI primer set drove a first-round RT-PCR of the TCR CDR3. Each CDR3 protein is one row after TCRdb ran MiXCR on the multiplex PCR reads. Of some 600,000 distinct CDR3 sequences in the sample, roughly 14% were seen once. This clonotype was seen a few times. J gave up 4 bases and V 1 base, and 1 base lay outside the gene matches. The CDR3 sequence is 16 residues long. Looked up from germline, CDR1 is ENHRY and CDR2 is SYGVKD. Blood from later-ophthalmopathy patients was taken at first hyperthyroidism diagnosis.

The receptor's source is a woman in her twenties or thirties with Graves' hyperthyroidism that later progressed to Graves' ophthalmopathy. Sequenced input: blood. The V gene is TRBV10-3, the J gene TRBJ2-2; 12 nucleotides line up with TRBD1. CDR3 in DNA: TGTGCCATCAGTGAGTGGGGACAGGGGGCCACCGGGGAGCTGTTTTTT. It specifies CAISEWGQGATGELFF.